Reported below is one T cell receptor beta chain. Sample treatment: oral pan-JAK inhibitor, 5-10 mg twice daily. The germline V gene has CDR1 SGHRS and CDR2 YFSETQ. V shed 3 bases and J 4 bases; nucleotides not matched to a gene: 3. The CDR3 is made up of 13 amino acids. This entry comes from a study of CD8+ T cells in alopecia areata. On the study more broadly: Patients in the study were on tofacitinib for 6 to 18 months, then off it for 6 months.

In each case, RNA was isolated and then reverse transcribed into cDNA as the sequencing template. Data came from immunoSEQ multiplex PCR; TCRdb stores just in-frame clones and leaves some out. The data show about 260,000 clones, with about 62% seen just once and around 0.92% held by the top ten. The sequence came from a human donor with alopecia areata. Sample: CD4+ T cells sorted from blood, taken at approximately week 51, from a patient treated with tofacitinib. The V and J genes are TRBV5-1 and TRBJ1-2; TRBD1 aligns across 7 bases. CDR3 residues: CASSYDRVYGYTF. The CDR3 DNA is TGCGCCAGCAGCTACGACAGGGTCTATGGCTACACCTTC.